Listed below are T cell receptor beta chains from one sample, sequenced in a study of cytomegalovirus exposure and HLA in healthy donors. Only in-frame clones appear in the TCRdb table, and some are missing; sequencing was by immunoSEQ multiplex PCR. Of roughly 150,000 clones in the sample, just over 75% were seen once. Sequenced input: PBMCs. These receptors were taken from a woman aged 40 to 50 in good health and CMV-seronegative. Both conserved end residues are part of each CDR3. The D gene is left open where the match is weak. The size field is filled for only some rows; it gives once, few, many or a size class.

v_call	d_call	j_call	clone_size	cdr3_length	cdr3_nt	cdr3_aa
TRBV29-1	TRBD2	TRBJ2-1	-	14	TGCAGCGTTGTAGCTAGCGGGAAGGTCAATGAGCAGTTCTTC	CSVVASGKVNEQFF
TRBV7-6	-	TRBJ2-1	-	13	TGTGCCAGCAGCTTAAGGGGATACAATGAGCAGTTCTTC	CASSLRGYNEQFF
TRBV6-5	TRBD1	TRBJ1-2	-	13	TGTGCCAGCAGACCACAGGGGGCGCGTGGCTACACCTTC	CASRPQGARGYTF
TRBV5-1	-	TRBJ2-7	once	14	TGCGCCAGCAGCTTGGAAGGACTACCCTACGAGCAGTACTTC	CASSLEGLPYEQYF
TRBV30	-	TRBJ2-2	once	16	TGTGCCTGGAATACGGGTGGCCTCGGGAACACCGGGGAGCTGTTTTTT	CAWNTGGLGNTGELFF
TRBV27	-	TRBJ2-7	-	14	TGTGCCAGCGGGGGCCGGGACGGGTCCTACGAGCAGTACTTC	CASGGRDGSYEQYF
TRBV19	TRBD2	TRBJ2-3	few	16	TGTGCCAGTAGTCGGCTAGCGGGACCTAGCACAGATACGCAGTATTTT	CASSRLAGPSTDTQYF
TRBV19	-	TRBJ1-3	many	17	TGTGCCAGTATCAGGTCGAGCGGAGTGGGAGTTATGAACACCATATATTTT	CASIRSSGVGVMNTIYF
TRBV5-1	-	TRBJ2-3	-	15	TGCGCCAGCAGCTTGGACAATCTTAACACAGATACGCAGTATTTT	CASSLDNLNTDTQYF
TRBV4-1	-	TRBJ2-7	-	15	TGCGCCAGCAGCCCCGGAGGTGCGGACGGCTACGAGCAGTACTTC	CASSPGGADGYEQYF
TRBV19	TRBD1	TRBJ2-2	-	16	TGTGCCAGTCATTCCTTACAGGGGGTTAACACCGGGGAGCTGTTTTTT	CASHSLQGVNTGELFF
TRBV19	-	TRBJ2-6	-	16	TGTGCCAGTAGTCTCGAGGGCTACTCTGGGGCCAACGTCCTGACTTTC	CASSLEGYSGANVLTF
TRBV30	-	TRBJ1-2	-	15	TGTGCCTGGAGTGTAGGGGCCATGAGTACCTATGGCTACACCTTC	CAWSVGAMSTYGYTF
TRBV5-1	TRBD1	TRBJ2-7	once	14	TGCGCCAGCAGCTTAACGGGACAGGTCTACGAGCAGTACTTC	CASSLTGQVYEQYF
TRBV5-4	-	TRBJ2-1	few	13	TGTGCCAGCAGCTTTCCCGGGGGCAATGAGCAGTTCTTC	CASSFPGGNEQFF
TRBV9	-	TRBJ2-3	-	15	TGTGCCAGCAGCGTAGGTGATTACAACACAGATACGCAGTATTTT	CASSVGDYNTDTQYF
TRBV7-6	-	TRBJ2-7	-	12	TGTGCCAGCAGCCCTGCCGCGGGTGAGCAGTACTTC	CASSPAAGEQYF
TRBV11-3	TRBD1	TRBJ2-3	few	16	TGTGCCAGCAGCTTAGGGCAGGGGGCGTCGGCAGATACGCAGTATTTT	CASSLGQGASADTQYF
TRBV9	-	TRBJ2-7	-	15	TGTGCCAGCAGCGTAGATTCGGTGAGCTCCTACGAGCAGTACTTC	CASSVDSVSSYEQYF
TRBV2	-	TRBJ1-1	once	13	TGTGCCAGCAGTGAATGGGCAGGGCTTCAAGCTTTCTTT	CASSEWAGLQAFF
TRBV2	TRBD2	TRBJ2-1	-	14	TGTGCCAGCACCGGGACTAGAATGAGGAATGAGCAGTTCTTC	CASTGTRMRNEQFF
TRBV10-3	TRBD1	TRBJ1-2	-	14	TGTGCCATCAGTGACCGGGACAGGGATAGCGGCTACACCTTC	CAISDRDRDSGYTF
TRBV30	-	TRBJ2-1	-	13	TGTGCCTGGAAGAGCGGCTCCTACAATGAGCAGTTCTTC	CAWKSGSYNEQFF
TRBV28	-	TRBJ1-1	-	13	TGTGCCAGCAGGCCCGACGGCCTAGTGGAAGCTTTCTTT	CASRPDGLVEAFF
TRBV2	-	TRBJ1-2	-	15	TGTGCCAGCAGTGAATTGGGCTTCACTAACTATGGCTACACCTTC	CASSELGFTNYGYTF
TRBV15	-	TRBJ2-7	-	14	TGTGCCACCAGCACCGATGGAGGGGCGAACGAGCAGTACTTC	CATSTDGGANEQYF
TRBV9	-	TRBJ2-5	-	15	TGTGCCAGCAGCGCCGGGGGAGGCGTACAAGAGACCCAGTACTTC	CASSAGGGVQETQYF
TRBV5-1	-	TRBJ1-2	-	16	TGCGCCAGCAGCTTGGGTGGTGCGGGGGCAGATTATGGCTACACCTTC	CASSLGGAGADYGYTF
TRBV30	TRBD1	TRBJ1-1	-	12	TGTGCCCGTCGAACAGGGGGGACTGAAGCTTTCTTT	CARRTGGTEAFF
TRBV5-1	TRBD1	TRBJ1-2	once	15	TGCGCCAGCAGCTTGACAGGGGCGAAGGGGAATGGCTACACCTTC	CASSLTGAKGNGYTF
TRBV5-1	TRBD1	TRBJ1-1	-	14	TGCGCCAGCAGTCCCGGGGACAGGAACACTGAAGCTTTCTTT	CASSPGDRNTEAFF
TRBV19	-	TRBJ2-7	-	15	TGTGCCAGTAGTACCGGAGGGCCGAGCTCCTACGAGCAGTACTTC	CASSTGGPSSYEQYF
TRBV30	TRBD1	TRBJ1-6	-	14	TGTGCCACGGGGACAGGCTCCTATAATTCACCCCTCCACTTT	CATGTGSYNSPLHF
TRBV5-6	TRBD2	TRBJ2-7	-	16	TGTGCCAGCAGCCAACTCCGGGGAGGGGTCCCCTACGAGCAGTACTTC	CASSQLRGGVPYEQYF
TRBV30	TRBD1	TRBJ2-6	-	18	TGTGCCTGGAGTGTACGGGACAGGGTCTTGACTGGGGCCAACGTCCTGACTTTC	CAWSVRDRVLTGANVLTF
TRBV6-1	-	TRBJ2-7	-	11	TGTGCCAGCAGTCAGTACTACGAGCAGTACTTC	CASSQYYEQYF
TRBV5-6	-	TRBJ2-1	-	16	TGTGCCAGCATCTCACCGGAGGGCGGGACTTACAATGAGCAGTTCTTC	CASISPEGGTYNEQFF
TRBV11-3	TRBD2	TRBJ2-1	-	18	TGTGCCAGCAGCCCCTTAGGTCCGACTAGCGGAGCTCACAATGAGCAGTTCTTC	CASSPLGPTSGAHNEQFF
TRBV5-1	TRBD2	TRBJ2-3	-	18	TGCGCCAGCAGCCCCCTTGGACTAGCGGGTTCGTCCACAGATACGCAGTATTTT	CASSPLGLAGSSTDTQYF
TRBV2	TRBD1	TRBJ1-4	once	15	TGTGCCAGCAGTGAAGAGGGACAGGGCCGGGAAAAACTGTTTTTT	CASSEEGQGREKLFF
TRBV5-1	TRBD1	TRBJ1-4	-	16	TGCGCCAGCATGAAGGGACAGGGCGTTGGTGGTGAAAAACTGTTTTTT	CASMKGQGVGGEKLFF